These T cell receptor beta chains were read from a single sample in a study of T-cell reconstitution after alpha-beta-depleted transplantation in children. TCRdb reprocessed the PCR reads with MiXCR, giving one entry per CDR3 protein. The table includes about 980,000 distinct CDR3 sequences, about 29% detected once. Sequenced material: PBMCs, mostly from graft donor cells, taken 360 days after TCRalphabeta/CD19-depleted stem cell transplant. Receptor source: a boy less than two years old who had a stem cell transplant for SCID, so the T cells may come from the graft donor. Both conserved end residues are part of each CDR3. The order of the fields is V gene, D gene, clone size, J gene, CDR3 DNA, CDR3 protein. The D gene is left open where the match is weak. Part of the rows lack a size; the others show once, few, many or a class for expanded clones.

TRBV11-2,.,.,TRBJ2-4,TGTGCCAGCAGCTTCCTCGAATGGGTAGCCAAAAACATTCAGTACTTC,CASSFLEWVAKNIQYF
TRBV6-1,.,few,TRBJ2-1,TGTGCCAGCAGTCCGGGTCGTAGGTGGGATGAGCAGTTCTTC,CASSPGRRWDEQFF
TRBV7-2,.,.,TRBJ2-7,TGTGCCAGCAGCTTAGTCTTGGGGGCGACCTACGAGCAGTACTTC,CASSLVLGATYEQYF
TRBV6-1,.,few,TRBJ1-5,TGTGCCAGCAGCCATCCAGGGGTCAGGCAGCCCCAGCATTTT,CASSHPGVRQPQHF
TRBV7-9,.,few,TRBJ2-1,TGTGCCAGCAGCTTAGCAGGGAATCACAATGAGCAGTTCTTC,CASSLAGNHNEQFF
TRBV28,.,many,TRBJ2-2,TGTGCCAGCAGTTCTTTACTTCAACTACCAAACACCGGGGAGCTGTTTTTT,CASSSLLQLPNTGELFF
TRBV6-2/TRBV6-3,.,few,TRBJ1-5,TGTGCCAGCAGCCAAACGAGAGAGTATCAGCCCCAGCATTTT,CASSQTREYQPQHF
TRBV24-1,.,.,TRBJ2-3,TGTGCCACCAGTGATCCAGCCGAGGATACGCAGTATTTT,CATSDPAEDTQYF
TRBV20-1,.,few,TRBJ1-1,TGCAGTGCTGGGACAACAGGGTCGCACACTGAAGCTTTCTTT,CSAGTTGSHTEAFF
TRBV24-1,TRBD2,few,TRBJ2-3,TGTGCCACCAGTGATTCGCTAGCGGGGGGGCCAGATACGCAGTATTTT,CATSDSLAGGPDTQYF
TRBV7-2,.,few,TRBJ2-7,TGTGCCAGCAGCTCGCTACCCGGACAGTCCTACGAGCAGTACTTC,CASSSLPGQSYEQYF
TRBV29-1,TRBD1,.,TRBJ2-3,TGCAGCATTGACAGGGGGCGCGGCACAGATACGCAGTATTTT,CSIDRGRGTDTQYF
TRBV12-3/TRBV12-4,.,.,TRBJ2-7,TGTGCCAGCAGTTTTGTAGGGACCGCGGGCGAGCAGTACTTC,CASSFVGTAGEQYF
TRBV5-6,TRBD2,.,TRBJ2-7,TGTGCCAGCAGGGGATGGGAGGGTGCTTTTACGGGGGAAGTCTACGAGCAGTACTTC,CASRGWEGAFTGEVYEQYF
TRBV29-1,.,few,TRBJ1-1,TGCACCACGGGTTTGAACACTGAAGCTTTCTTT,CTTGLNTEAFF
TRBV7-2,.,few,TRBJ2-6,TGTGCCAGCAGCTTCGATGGGTCTGGGGCCAACGTCCTGACTTTC,CASSFDGSGANVLTF
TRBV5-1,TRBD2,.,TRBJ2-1,TGCGCCAGCAGCTTGGGGTTTGCGGGGGGGCTGAATGAGCAGTTCTTC,CASSLGFAGGLNEQFF
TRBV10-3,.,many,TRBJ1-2,TGTGCCATCAGAGACTTGTATGGCTACACCTTC,CAIRDLYGYTF
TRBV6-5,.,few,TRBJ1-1,TGTGCCAGCAGTTACTCGAAGGGGGGACGCCTGACTCAAGCTTTCTTT,CASSYSKGGRLTQAFF
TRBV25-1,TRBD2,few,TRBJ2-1,TGTGCCAGCAGTGTTAGCGGGGGGGTAACCAATGAGCAGTTCTTC,CASSVSGGVTNEQFF
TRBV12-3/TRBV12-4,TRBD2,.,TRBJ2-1,TGTGCCAGCAGACCTTTCGGGACTAGCGGGGGATCTTACAATGAGCAGTTCTTC,CASRPFGTSGGSYNEQFF
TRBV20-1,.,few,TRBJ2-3,TGCAGTGCTCTGGGACCCGCACTGGCAGATACGCAGTATTTT,CSALGPALADTQYF
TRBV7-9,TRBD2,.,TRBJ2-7,TGTGCCAGCAGCTTAGTCGGGGGGGCGGGTGGCGAGCAGTACTTC,CASSLVGGAGGEQYF
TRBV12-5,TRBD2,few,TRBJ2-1,TGTGCTAGTGGTTCGGGCGGGGGGCATTACAATGAGCAGTTCTTC,CASGSGGGHYNEQFF
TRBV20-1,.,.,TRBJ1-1,TGCAGTGCTAGAAAAGGAGAGAACACTGAAGCTTTCTTT,CSARKGENTEAFF
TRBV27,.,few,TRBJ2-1,TGTGCCAGCATGTCGGGGTCGAGCTCCTACAATGAGCAGTTCTTC,CASMSGSSSYNEQFF
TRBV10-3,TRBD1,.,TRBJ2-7,TGTGCCATCAGTGAGCAGGGGGCCCGGGGGGAGCAGTACTTC,CAISEQGARGEQYF
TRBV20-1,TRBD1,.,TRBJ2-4,TGCAGTGCCCCACAGACAGGGTTTCTAAACATTCAGTACTTC,CSAPQTGFLNIQYF
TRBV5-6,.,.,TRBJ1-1,TGTGCCAGCAGCTTAATGCGTCGGGGCAACACTGAAGCTTTCTTT,CASSLMRRGNTEAFF
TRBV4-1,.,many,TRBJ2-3,TGCGCCAGCAGCCAAGGGGGTTGGACAGATACGCAGTATTTT,CASSQGGWTDTQYF
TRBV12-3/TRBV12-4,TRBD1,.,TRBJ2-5,TGTGCCAGCAGCAACTGGGACAGCCTCCCCCGGGAGACCCAGTACTTC,CASSNWDSLPRETQYF